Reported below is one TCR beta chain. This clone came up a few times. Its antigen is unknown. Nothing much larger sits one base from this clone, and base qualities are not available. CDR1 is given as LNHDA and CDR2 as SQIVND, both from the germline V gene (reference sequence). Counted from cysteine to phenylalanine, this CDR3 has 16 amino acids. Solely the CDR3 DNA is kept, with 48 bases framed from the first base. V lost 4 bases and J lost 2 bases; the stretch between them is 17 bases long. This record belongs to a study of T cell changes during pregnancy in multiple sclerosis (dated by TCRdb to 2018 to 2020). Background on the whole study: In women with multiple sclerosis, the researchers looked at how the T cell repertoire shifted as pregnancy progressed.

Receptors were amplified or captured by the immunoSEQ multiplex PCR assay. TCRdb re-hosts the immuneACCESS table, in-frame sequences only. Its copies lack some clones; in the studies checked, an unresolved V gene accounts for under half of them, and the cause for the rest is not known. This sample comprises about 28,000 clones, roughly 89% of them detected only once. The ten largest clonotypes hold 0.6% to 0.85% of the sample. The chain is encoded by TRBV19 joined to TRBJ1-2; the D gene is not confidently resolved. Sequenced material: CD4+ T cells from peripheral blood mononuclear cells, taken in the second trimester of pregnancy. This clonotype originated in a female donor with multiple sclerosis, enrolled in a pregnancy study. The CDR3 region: CASSNRPGITNYGYTF. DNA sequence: TGTGCCAGTAGTAATCGCCCCGGGATCACGAACTATGGCTACACCTTC.